This T cell receptor (beta chain) was sequenced during a study of T cells in localized non-small cell lung cancer. Here immunoSEQ multiplex PCR was the method, and the copy in TCRdb shows in-frame clones only, minus some. The sample holds 800 to 1,100 clones, about 25% seen once. Worth noting for this clone: As yet, its antigen is unknown.

The study's findings and limits: In the blood, greater T cell density corresponded to longer overall survival. There was higher T cell clonality in uninvolved adjacent lung than in tumor, and it was highest there. Heterogeneity remains possible because sequencing was limited to only one tumor region. Median approximately 61 top-100 tumor clones were shared with paired adjacent lung.

Germline V lookup: CDR1 SGDLS, CDR2 YYNGEE. The ends were cut back, 0 bases at V and 9 bases at J, with 12 bases in the middle. This CDR3 has 13 residues. The TCR originated in a male donor at least 60 years old with stage II squamous cell lung carcinoma. Here the sequenced sample was normal lung tissue next to the tumor, taken before any cancer treatment. The V gene is TRBV9, the J gene TRBJ2-5, with D perhaps matching TRBD1 (5 bases). The CDR3, as DNA: TGTGCCAGCAGCGTAGATCTGGAAGGGGCCCAGTACTTC. Translation gives CASSVDLEGAQYF. The entire variable domain, with the rest obtained from reference TRBV9 and TRBJ2-5, is as follows: DSGVTQTPKHLITATGQRVTLRCSPRSGDLSVYWYQQSLDQGLQFLIQYYNGEERAKGNILERFSAQQFPDLHSELNLSSLELGDSALYFCASSVDLEGAQYFGPGTRLLVL.